This paragraph covers one T cell receptor (beta chain) sequence. What it binds is not known. From germline, CDR1 is GTSNPN and CDR2 SVGIG (reference sequence). This CDR3 region has 15 residues. V dropped 0 bases and J dropped 6; count of bases not matched to a gene: 6. Primers: 60 Vbeta forward and 13 Jbeta reverse. Clones were sequenced by immunoSEQ multiplex PCR, and TCRdb holds only the in-frame ones, with some missing. This repertoire shows 100,000 to 150,000 clones, about four fifths found once; its top ten account for about 3.9%. These data belong to a study of cytomegalovirus exposure and HLA in healthy donors. Findings and limits, study-wide: Most of the CMV-associated TCR beta chains (in a later analysis) appeared to be HLA-restricted. Reports described diagnosis of cytomegalovirus status by the classifier as highly specific and sensitive.

This sequence originates from a middle-aged woman in good health and CMV-seropositive. The chain recombines TRBV30 with TRBJ2-2; 8 bases map to TRBD1. Specimen: PBMCs. The CDR3 here is CAWSVQGVLAGELFF. CDR3 DNA: TGTGCCTGGAGTGTACAGGGGGTTCTTGCCGGGGAGCTGTTTTTT.